These 10 T cell receptor beta chains originate from one sample sequenced in a study of vaccination and CD4 T cells after COVID-19. Once obtained from cultured CD4+ T cells, the DNA was sequenced using the Oncomine TCR Beta short-read assay. From the PCR reads, TCRdb called clonotypes with MiXCR, one entry per CDR3 protein. Of approximately 15,000 distinct CDR3 sequences in the sample, roughly 66% were seen once. This sample's treatment: roughly 10-day PBMC culture with coronavirus spike peptide pools or control peptides (ViraFEST assay). No antigen is known for these receptors. The sample was CD4+ T cells from blood, cultured in vitro. These receptors all come from a human donor who had recovered from COVID-19.

This clonotype appeared a single time. The chain uses TRBV19 and TRBJ1-5; 7 nucleotides line up with TRBD1. The germline gives CDR1 LNHDA, CDR2 SQIVND (reference sequence). V was clipped by 6 bases and J by 4 bases; unmatched bases: 9. The CDR3 contains 15 residues. CDR3 bases: TGTGCCAGTAGCACACAGGGGACCCAGAATCAGCCCCAGCATTTT. Amino acid sequence: CASSTQGTQNQPQHF. The full variable domain, in which reference TRBV19 and TRBJ1-5 provide the parts outside the CDR3, is DGGITQSPKYLFRKEGQNVTLSCEQNLNHDAMYWYRQDPGQGLRLIYYSQIVNDFQKGDIAEGYSVSREKKESFPLTVTSAQKNPTAFYLCASSTQGTQNQPQHFGDGTRLSIL.

Only a few counts were recorded for this clonotype. This chain uses TRBV2 with TRBJ1-5, with 7 bases lining up with TRBD1. V dropped 5 bases and J dropped 2; count of bases not matched to a gene: 6. This CDR3 comprises 15 residues. Germline V gene sequence: CDR1 SNHLY, CDR2 FYNNEI. CDR3: CASSLDRDRNQPQHF. The CDR3 bases are TGTGCCAGCAGTCTTGACAGGGATCGCAATCAGCCCCAGCATTTT.

This rearrangement joins TRBV12-3 or TRBV12-4 to TRBJ1-1; no reliable D call. V dropped 2 bases and J dropped 6 bases, with 16 bases sitting between them. This CDR3 is built from 15 residues. The CDR3 sequence: CASSLWGGVPAEAFF. The CDR3 nucleotides read TGTGCCAGCAGTTTATGGGGTGGGGTACCCGCTGAAGCTTTCTTT.

This clonotype was seen once. CDR3 residues: CASSDRSNTEAFF. Written as DNA, the CDR3 is TGTGCCAGCAGTGACCGGTCGAACACTGAAGCTTTCTTT. The chain employs TRBV6-1 and TRBJ1-1, with D hard to call. The CDR3 is 13 residues long. Trimming shortened V by 3 bases and J by 1 base, and 6 bases separated the two germline ends. Germline V gene lookup returns CDR1 MNHNS and CDR2 SASEGT.

This clonotype has just a few counts. V gene TRBV30 combines with J gene TRBJ2-3, with D possibly matching TRBD2 (6 bases). Germline V lookup: CDR1 GTSNPN, CDR2 SVGIG (reference sequence). The CDR3 has 13 residues. CDR3 nucleotides: TGTGCTTTTCGGGAGACGGGCACAGATACGCAGTATTTT. This encodes CAFRETGTDTQYF.

There are a few counts of this clonotype. J is TRBJ1-2 and V is TRBV7-8; no clear D. From germline, CDR1 is SGHVS and CDR2 FQNEAQ. V lost 3 bases and J 5 bases, leaving 16 bases between the germline ends. The CDR3 covers 15 residues. CDR3 amino acids: CASSLGNTWDYGYTF. The CDR3 DNA reads TGTGCCAGCAGCTTGGGGAATACGTGGGATTATGGCTACACCTTC.

The CDR3 nucleotides are TGTGCCAGCAGTTACTCGATCCTCGCCGGCACTGTGGACACCTTC. Translation gives CASSYSILAGTVDTF. The V gene is TRBV6-2 or TRBV6-3, the J gene TRBJ1-2, with D unclear. The CDR3 is made up of 15 amino acids. Germline-derived CDR1 and CDR2 are MNHEY and SVGEGT. Trimming shortened V by 0 bases and J by 12 bases, and 20 bases separated the two germline ends.

This clonotype occurred once. The chain uses TRBV10-1 and TRBJ2-7; D perhaps matches TRBD1 (6 bases). CDR1 and CDR2 (germline): WNHNN, SYGVQD (reference sequence). Trimming shortened V by 8 bases and J by 0 bases, and 11 bases separated the two germline ends. The length of the CDR3 is 13 residues. The CDR3 DNA is TGCGCCAGCGGGACACGCAGCTCCTACGAGCAGTACTTC. Its protein product is CASGTRSSYEQYF.

The chain has TRBV5-1 and TRBJ2-3; 10 bases agree with TRBD2. Germline-derived CDR1 and CDR2 are SGHRS and YFSETQ. The V and J ends lost 4 bases and 1 base, in that order; junction bases with no gene match: 9. The CDR3 is 17 residues long. The CDR3 sequence: CASSPLGLAGGTDTQYF. The DNA of the CDR3 is TGCGCCAGCAGCCCACTTGGGCTAGCGGGAGGCACAGATACGCAGTATTTT.

A few counts support this clonotype. The rearrangement links TRBV10-3 to TRBJ1-5; D is perhaps TRBD1 (5 bases). V gave up 0 bases and J gave up 4 bases, with 10 bases separating them. The CDR3 covers 15 residues. Germline lookup yields CDR1 ENHRY and CDR2 SYGVKD. The chain's CDR3 is CAISESGGVNQPQHF. The CDR3 bases are TGTGCCATCAGTGAGTCAGGAGGGGTGAATCAGCCCCAGCATTTT.